This T cell receptor beta chain emerged from a study of shared clonotypes between healthy human individuals. Study at large: Donors, aged 18 to 49, were a couple of women and three men.

A deep-level run was used for the assay. Genomic DNA from each subset was divided evenly over several immunoSEQ plates. Ten immunoSEQ deep assay plates held the unsorted PBMC DNA. Using immunoSEQ multiplex PCR, the repertoire was profiled, and TCRdb retains in-frame clones only, with some absent. The repertoire consists of 490,000 or so clones, with less than 80% occurring once and the leading ten covering approximately 12%. There are 12 residues in the CDR3. From germline, CDR1 is GTSNPN and CDR2 SVGIG (reference sequence). V was cut by 8 bases and J by 4 bases, with 14 bases left in between. The TCR originated in a woman between 35 and 50 years old in good health. Some clones in this sample may be carry-over from other donors' samples. The V gene is TRBV30, the J gene TRBJ1-2, with D unresolved. The source material was PBMCs. The CDR3 nucleotides are TGTGCCATAAGGCGGGTTTCCTATGGCTACACCTTC. Translating gives CAIRRVSYGYTF.